Listed below are T cell receptor beta chains from one sample, sequenced in a study of blood T cell repertoires in COVID-19. TCRdb keeps only in-frame clones here, not all; method: immunoSEQ multiplex PCR. The table shows roughly 500,000 clones, with more than 85% occurring only once. The sequenced sample was PBMCs or T cells enriched from blood (not recorded which). These receptors all stem from a woman in her sixties or seventies who had recovered from COVID-19. Both conserved end residues are part of each CDR3. The D gene is left open where the match is weak. Size is stated for part of the rows, as once, few or many counts, or as a class when the clone is expanded.

V gene,clone size,CDR3 length,J gene,D gene,CDR3 protein,CDR3 DNA
TRBV11-2,once,13,TRBJ2-6,TRBD1,CASSLGQTSVLTF,TGTGCCAGCAGCCTGGGACAGACCAGCGTCCTGACTTTC
TRBV3-1/TRBV3-2,-,12,TRBJ1-6,TRBD1,CASSHSDRGLHF,TGTGCCAGCAGCCATTCCGACAGGGGCCTTCATTTT
TRBV5-6,-,13,TRBJ1-3,TRBD1,CASSLDRGNTIYF,TGTGCCAGCAGTCTGGACAGGGGAAACACCATATATTTT
TRBV19,once,18,TRBJ1-4,-,CASSRISVLGGGSSGLFF,TGTGCCAGTAGTCGCATCTCAGTCCTTGGGGGCGGAAGTTCTGGACTGTTTTTT
TRBV4-2,-,19,TRBJ2-6,TRBD2,CASSVRLAGGFSGANVLTF,TGTGCCAGCAGCGTTCGACTAGCGGGGGGGTTCTCTGGGGCCAACGTCCTGACTTTC
TRBV10-3,-,13,TRBJ1-2,-,CAISETGSGGYTF,TGTGCCATCAGTGAGACAGGATCGGGTGGCTACACCTTC
TRBV28,-,14,TRBJ1-3,-,CASSLTRGWDTIYF,TGTGCCAGCAGTCTAACCAGGGGATGGGACACCATATATTTT
TRBV7-2,-,15,TRBJ1-4,TRBD1,CASSPSQGIREKLFF,TGTGCCAGCAGCCCGTCACAGGGGATCCGAGAAAAACTGTTTTTT
TRBV6-1,-,15,TRBJ2-7,TRBD1,CASSEAAQGPYEQYF,TGTGCCAGCAGTGAAGCGGCACAGGGGCCCTACGAGCAGTACTTC
TRBV2,-,14,TRBJ2-3,TRBD2,CASIRGTSGTTQYF,TGTGCCAGCATCAGAGGGACTAGCGGGACTACGCAGTATTTT
TRBV9,few,13,TRBJ1-2,-,CASSVLGGYGYTF,TGTGCCAGCAGCGTCCTAGGGGGCTATGGCTACACCTTC
TRBV18,-,14,TRBJ2-1,-,CASSPGTTGNEQFF,TGTGCCAGCTCCCCCGGGACAACAGGCAATGAGCAGTTCTTC
TRBV11-3,-,16,TRBJ1-2,-,CASSPGEGSLGYGYTF,TGTGCCAGCAGCCCGGGCGAGGGCAGTTTGGGCTATGGCTACACCTTC
TRBV23-1,-,18,TRBJ1-1,-,CASSQLGSRYGMNTEAFF,TGCGCCAGCAGTCAATTAGGTTCGCGGTACGGAATGAACACTGAAGCTTTCTTT
TRBV11-3,once,14,TRBJ2-1,TRBD2,CASTPGLIYNEQFF,TGTGCCAGCACCCCGGGACTAATATACAATGAGCAGTTCTTC